Each of the 12 T cell receptor beta chains below was sequenced from the same sample in a study of T-cell reconstitution after alpha-beta-depleted transplantation in children. Unique molecular identifiers were incorporated when the TCRbeta library was constructed. TCRdb reprocessed the PCR reads with MiXCR, giving one entry per CDR3 protein. The repertoire holds around 270,000 distinct CDR3 sequences, with over 9.5% as singletons. Sequenced material: PBMCs, taken before TCRalphabeta/CD19-depleted stem cell transplant. The receptors shown here come from a boy younger than two with acute myeloid leukemia, due to receive a stem cell transplant.

The V call is TRBV12-3 or TRBV12-4, the J call TRBJ1-2; D uncertain. This CDR3 comprises 14 residues. V was cut by 5 bases and J by 3 bases, with 13 bases left in between. The CDR3 sequence is CASSPDPRDYGYTF. The CDR3 bases are TGTGCCAGCAGTCCCGACCCGAGGGACTATGGCTACACCTTC.

This clonotype was seen at least ten times. J is TRBJ2-7 and V is TRBV6-5, with TRBD1 matching over 12 bases. This CDR3 comprises 15 residues. The V gene's germline CDR1 is MNHEY and CDR2 SVGAGI. J was trimmed by 4 bases and V by 6 bases; bases with no gene match: 7. The CDR3 DNA sequence: TGTGCCAGCAGCAAACCGGGACAGGGGGCTTACGAGCAGTACTTC. Translated, it gives CASSKPGQGAYEQYF.

The chain carries TRBV11-2 and TRBJ2-6; D is possibly TRBD2 (6 bases). The CDR3 loop spans 17 amino acids. Trimming took off 10 bases at V and 2 bases at J, with 21 bases between the two ends. CDR1 is SGHAT and CDR2 is FQNNGV in the germline V gene. DNA for the CDR3: TGTGCCATCCCGAGATCGGGGGTCTGGGCTGGGGCCAACGTCCTGACTTTC. Residues: CAIPRSGVWAGANVLTF.

In this sample, this clonotype turned up many times. The V and J genes are TRBV4-2 and TRBJ2-7; 12 bases map to TRBD1. CDR1 and CDR2 (germline): LGHNA, YNFKEQ. The CDR3 totals 16 residues. Trimming took 1 base from V and 10 from J; bases not matched to a gene: 11. The DNA for the CDR3 is TGTGCCAGCAGCCAAGCCTCCGGGACAGGGGGCGGGGAACAGTACTTC. Amino acid sequence: CASSQASGTGGGEQYF.

This clonotype was counted many times. This rearrangement joins TRBV28 to TRBJ2-4; D might be TRBD2 (6 bases). Trimming pared 4 bases from V and 3 bases from J, leaving 28 bases between. The V gene's germline CDR1 is MDHEN and CDR2 SYDVKM. The CDR3 covers 20 residues. The CDR3 DNA reads as TGTGCCAGCAGTTCTACCTCACCGGGACTGAGGATTGGGGGCAAAAACATTCAGTACTTC. The encoded protein is CASSSTSPGLRIGGKNIQYF.

This clonotype was seen only a few times. The CDR3 loop is CASGSVKGGTEAFF. The CDR3 coding sequence is TGTGCTAGTGGTTCTGTGAAGGGGGGGACTGAAGCTTTCTTT. The chain employs TRBV12-5 and TRBJ1-1; a possible D gene is TRBD1 (6 bases). Germline CDR1 and CDR2: LGHNT and FRNRAP. The CDR3 extends over 14 amino acids. V lost 4 bases and J 5 bases, leaving 14 bases between the germline ends.

This clonotype was picked up many times. The chain uses TRBV24-1 and TRBJ2-3; D gene uncertain. The CDR3 loop spans 13 amino acids. From germline, CDR1 is KGHDR and CDR2 SFDVKD. V was cut by 5 bases and J by 1 base, with 6 bases left in between. The CDR3 loop is CATSGIGTDTQYF. The CDR3 DNA reads TGTGCCACCAGTGGTATAGGCACAGATACGCAGTATTTT.

This clonotype was seen at least ten times. V and J are TRBV7-3 and TRBJ2-7; 12 bases fit TRBD2. Germline loops: CDR1 SGHTA, CDR2 FQGTGA. The J segment lost 5 bases and the V segment lost 5 bases, leaving 7 bases of the junction unmatched. The CDR3 is made up of 15 amino acids. CDR3 protein: CASSPILAGGHEQYF. In DNA, the CDR3 is TGTGCCAGCAGCCCGATACTAGCGGGAGGCCACGAGCAGTACTTC.

At least ten counts were recorded for this clonotype. The chain joins TRBV27 to TRBJ1-2; no definite D call. The ends were cut back, 2 bases at V and 8 bases at J, with 12 bases in the middle. Germline CDR1 is MNHEY and CDR2 is SMNVEV (reference sequence). There are 13 residues in the CDR3. The CDR3 coding sequence is TGTGCCAGCAGTTTAGGCGGGTTAAAGGGCTACACCTTC. It encodes CASSLGGLKGYTF.

Ten or more counts support this clonotype. The rearrangement joins TRBV18 to TRBJ2-7, with 7 positions matching TRBD1. Germline CDR1 and CDR2: KGHSH and LQKENI. The junction had 5 bases not matched to a gene; V was cut back by 6 bases and J by 6 bases. There are 12 residues in the CDR3. The CDR3 bases are TGTGCCAGCTCGTCGACAGGGATCGAGCAGTACTTC. It codes for CASSSTGIEQYF. The variable domain in full, with the rest retrieved from reference TRBV18 and TRBJ2-7, is NAGVMQNPRHLVRRRGQEARLRCSPMKGHSHVYWYRQLPEEGLKFMVYLQKENIIDESGMPKERFSAEFPKEGPSILRIQQVVRGDSAAYFCASSSTGIEQYFGPGTRLTVT.

This clonotype was seen more than once but under ten times. The chain links TRBV5-5 to TRBJ1-5; no reliable D call. The CDR3 runs 15 residues. Germline loops: CDR1 SGHKS, CDR2 YYEKEE (reference sequence). The ends were cut back, 4 bases at V and 3 bases at J, with 14 bases in the middle. CDR3 DNA sequence: TGTGCCAGCAGCCGGGTATGGGCTGTCAATCAGCCCCAGCATTTT. Its protein is CASSRVWAVNQPQHF.

This clonotype was detected many times. The chain joins TRBV7-9 to TRBJ2-1, with D perhaps matching TRBD1 or TRBD2 (6 bases each). V lost 8 bases, J lost 6 bases, and 20 bases lay in between. The germline gives CDR1 SEHNR, CDR2 FQNEAQ (reference sequence). The CDR3 is 15 amino acids. The CDR3 DNA is TGTGCCAGCCTATTCTCTAGTGGAGGGGGCAATGAGCAGTTCTTC. Protein: CASLFSSGGGNEQFF.